These 30 T cell receptor beta chains share one sample of origin, sequenced in a study of cytomegalovirus exposure and HLA in healthy donors. 60 Vbeta and 13 Jbeta primers were used in PCR. Libraries were prepared by immunoSEQ multiplex PCR; TCRdb keeps only in-frame clonotypes and omits some of them. Seen here are 150,000 to 200,000 clones, 68% observed once, and the top ten hold about 3%. The sequenced material came from PBMCs. The receptors were sampled from a woman aged 40-49 years in good health and CMV-seropositive.

In this sample, this clone turned up a few times. V and J are TRBV6-4 and TRBJ2-3, with a tentative D call TRBD1 (7 bases). The CDR3 has 15 amino acids. V was shortened by 5 bases and J by 1 base, with 13 bases between the two germline ends. The germline V gene has CDR1 MRHNA and CDR2 SNTAGT. CDR3 protein: CASSKTGEGTDTQYF. CDR3 sequence (DNA): TGTGCCAGCAGTAAAACAGGGGAGGGCACAGATACGCAGTATTTT.

This clone appeared once. The chain joins TRBV7-2 to TRBJ2-5; the D is unclear. The germline V gene encodes CDR1 SGHTA and CDR2 FQGNSA. This CDR3 region has 13 residues. The V end was cut by 1 base, the J end by 3 bases, with 6 bases between. CDR3 protein: CASSLERKETQYF. Here the CDR3 DNA reads TGTGCCAGCAGCTTAGAGCGAAAAGAGACCCAGTACTTC.

Only a few counts were recorded for this clone. This sequence joins TRBV9 and TRBJ2-1, with 8 nucleotides matching TRBD2. The CDR3 spans 15 residues. Germline values: CDR1 SGDLS, CDR2 YYNGEE. V shed 0 bases and J 6 bases; nucleotides not matched to a gene: 5. In DNA form, the CDR3 reads TGTGCCAGCAGCGTAGGGGGACTAGTAGGCAATGAGCAGTTCTTC. It encodes CASSVGGLVGNEQFF.

The rearrangement links TRBV5-1 to TRBJ2-3; D is undetermined. Deletions cut 5 bases from V and 2 bases from J, with 9 bases between. Per the germline V gene, CDR1 is SGHRS and CDR2 is YFSETQ. The CDR3 runs 13 residues. The chain's CDR3 is CASRTDYTDTQYF. CDR3 DNA: TGCGCCAGCAGAACAGATTACACAGATACGCAGTATTTT.

Only a few counts were recorded for this clone. The chain recombines TRBV10-3 with TRBJ2-7; tentative D call: TRBD2 (5 bases). Trimming took off 2 bases at V and 0 bases at J, with 8 bases between the two ends. The germline V gene encodes CDR1 ENHRY and CDR2 SYGVKD. The CDR3 loop spans 14 amino acids. The CDR3 DNA reads as TGTGCCATCAGTGAGCGGGATATCTCCTACGAGCAGTACTTC. Translation gives CAISERDISYEQYF.

The chain links TRBV25-1 to TRBJ2-1; no definite D call. There are 13 residues in the CDR3. Germline lookup yields CDR1 MGHDK and CDR2 SYGVNS. Trimming took 5 bases from V and 1 from J, leaving 6 bases between them. The CDR3 loop is CASSNPSYNEQFF. The CDR3 DNA is TGTGCCAGCAGTAATCCTTCCTACAATGAGCAGTTCTTC.

The CDR3 region is CASSLGQWETQYF. Written as DNA, the CDR3 is TGTGCCAGCAGCTTGGGACAGTGGGAGACCCAGTACTTC. V is TRBV7-9 and J is TRBJ2-5; TRBD1 matches 7 bases. The CDR3 covers 13 residues. Germline loops: CDR1 SEHNR, CDR2 FQNEAQ (reference sequence). Germline trimming cut 3 bases from V and 5 bases from J; bases unmatched to any gene: 3.

There are a few counts of this clone. The J gene is TRBJ1-2, the V gene TRBV6-1; no firm D call. CDR1 and CDR2 (germline): MNHNS, SASEGT. This CDR3 comprises 11 residues. V was cut by 2 bases and J by 11 bases, with 9 bases left in between. The CDR3 sequence: CASSEWREYTF. DNA of the CDR3: TGTGCCAGCAGTGAATGGAGGGAATACACCTTC.

The chain links TRBV7-9 to TRBJ2-7, with 12 bases aligning to TRBD2. Per the germline V gene, CDR1 is SEHNR and CDR2 is FQNEAQ (reference sequence). CDR3 length: 15 amino acids. Trimming took 5 bases from V and 0 from J; bases not matched to a gene: 2. CDR3 nucleotides: TGTGCCAGCAGCCGACTAGCGGGAGCCTCCTACGAGCAGTACTTC. It specifies CASSRLAGASYEQYF.

The chain is built from TRBV7-9 and TRBJ1-1; a possible D gene is TRBD1 (5 bases). The V end lost 5 bases, the J end lost 6 bases, and 13 bases lay between the germline ends. Per the germline V gene, CDR1 is SEHNR and CDR2 is FQNEAQ (reference sequence). The CDR3 is made up of 13 amino acids. DNA of the CDR3: TGTGCCAGCAGCCCAGGGCTTGTCCCTGAAGCTTTCTTT. Translating it yields CASSPGLVPEAFF. Filled out from reference TRBV7-9 and TRBJ1-1, the complete variable domain reads DTGVSQNPRHKITKRGQNVTFRCDPISEHNRLYWYRQTLGQGPEFLTYFQNEAQLEKSRLLSDRFSAERPKGSFSTLEIQRTEQGDSAMYLCASSPGLVPEAFFGQGTRLTVV.

The chain joins TRBV18 to TRBJ1-4; D uncertain. The CDR3 length is 16 residues. The germline V gene encodes CDR1 KGHSH and CDR2 LQKENI. Between the trimmed V and J ends, which lost 2 bases and 3 bases, there was a span of 13 bases. The CDR3 coding sequence is TGTGCCAGCTCACCAATCATCTCGGCGGCTAATGAAAAACTGTTTTTT. Translation: CASSPIISAANEKLFF.

The chain is built from TRBV19 and TRBJ1-4; D not resolved. CDR1 LNHDA and CDR2 SQIVND come from the germline V gene (reference sequence). With 0 bases removed from V and 8 bases from J, the gap between germline ends came to 13 bases. The CDR3 contains 15 residues. DNA for the CDR3: TGTGCCAGTAGTATAGAACCGGGAGGCCGCGAAAAACTGTTTTTT. Protein sequence: CASSIEPGGREKLFF.

On this clone: The sample has other DNA sequences that encode this CDR3 too. V is TRBV5-1 and J is TRBJ2-7, with 7 bases matching TRBD1. The CDR3 is made up of 12 amino acids. V shed 4 bases, J shed 4 bases, and the junction held 2 bases outside the gene matches. The germline V gene encodes CDR1 SGHRS and CDR2 YFSETQ. The CDR3: CASSAQGYEQYF. CDR3 coding DNA: TGCGCCAGCAGCGCACAGGGGTACGAGCAGTACTTC.

A single count supports this clone. The J gene is TRBJ1-6, the V gene TRBV28; no clear D gene. The germline CDR1 and CDR2 sequences are MDHEN and SYDVKM. Between the trimmed V and J ends, which lost 6 bases and 10 bases, there was a span of 16 bases. The CDR3 contains 14 residues. The CDR3, as DNA: TGTGCCAGCAGCGTGAAGGGAGGAAGGTCACCCCTCCACTTT. Encoded protein: CASSVKGGRSPLHF.

This clone was recorded only once. The V gene is TRBV4-2, the J gene TRBJ1-5; D may be TRBD1 (6 bases). Trimming left V 1 base short and J 4 bases short, with 14 bases between. Germline CDR1 is LGHNA and CDR2 is YNFKEQ. This CDR3 region has 16 residues. Here the CDR3 reads CASSQVLQGLNQPQHF. The CDR3 region has the DNA TGTGCCAGCAGCCAAGTCCTACAGGGCCTTAATCAGCCCCAGCATTTT.

The chain uses TRBV5-4 and TRBJ2-7; 13 bases match TRBD2. CDR1 and CDR2 from the germline V gene are SGHNT and YYREEE (reference sequence). The V and J ends lost 0 bases and 4 bases, in that order; junction bases with no gene match: 10. CDR3 length: 18 amino acids. The CDR3 region is CASSLGLAGGLNLYEQYF. The CDR3 nucleotides are TGTGCCAGCAGCTTGGGACTAGCGGGGGGCCTCAATCTGTACGAGCAGTACTTC. Full variable domain (remainder filled in from reference TRBV5-4 and TRBJ2-7): ETGVTQSPTHLIKTRGQQVTLRCSSQSGHNTVSWYQQALGQGPQFIFQYYREEENGRGNFPPRFSGLQFPNYSSELNVNALELDDSALYLCASSLGLAGGLNLYEQYFGPGTRLTVT.

The J gene is TRBJ1-1, the V gene TRBV9; 7 bases match TRBD1. With 0 bases clipped from V and 4 bases from J, the junction kept 6 bases outside the gene matches. Germline V lookup: CDR1 SGDLS, CDR2 YYNGEE. The CDR3 has 15 amino acids. In DNA form, the CDR3 reads TGTGCCAGCAGCGTAGCGGCAGGGGGAGTCACTGAAGCTTTCTTT. Protein product: CASSVAAGGVTEAFF.

There are a few counts of this clone. This chain uses TRBV6-5 with TRBJ1-2; 8 bases are a match to TRBD1. The V gene's germline CDR1 is MNHEY and CDR2 SVGAGI. V gave up 6 bases and J gave up 3 bases; unmatched junction bases: 9. CDR3 length: 15 residues. The CDR3 coding sequence is TGTGCCAGCAGCCCTGACAGGGGAAAGGACTATGGCTACACCTTC. Encoded protein: CASSPDRGKDYGYTF.

This chain uses TRBV19 with TRBJ2-3, with 8 positions matching TRBD2. Germline CDR1 reads LNHDA; CDR2 reads SQIVND (reference sequence). CDR3 size: 15 residues. V shed 3 bases and J 3 bases; nucleotides not matched to a gene: 5. Written as DNA, the CDR3 is TGTGCCAGTAGTATTACGGGGGGGCCGACAGATACGCAGTATTTT. This sequence encodes CASSITGGPTDTQYF.

This clone has more than one count but fewer than ten. Other DNA sequences of this sample code for an identical CDR3. The V call is TRBV4-2, the J call TRBJ1-1; no definite D call. From germline, CDR1 is LGHNA and CDR2 YNFKEQ. This CDR3 is 13 amino acids long. V was cut by 1 base and J by 8 bases, with 11 bases left in between. The CDR3 DNA follows: TGTGCCAGCAGCCAAGGGTCTCGGTCAGAAGCTTTCTTT. It encodes CASSQGSRSEAFF.

This clone was seen once. The rearrangement links TRBV6-4 to TRBJ2-3, with TRBD2 matching 8 bases. V gave up 11 bases and J gave up 5 bases; unmatched junction bases: 18. Germline V gene lookup returns CDR1 MRHNA and CDR2 SNTAGT. The CDR3 spans 16 residues. The CDR3 is CALRRAASGFIDTQYF. The CDR3 nucleotides are TGTGCCCTAAGAAGGGCGGCTAGCGGGTTTATAGATACGCAGTATTTT.

Details on this clone: An end of the junction differs from the germline gene, which may be a read error. J is TRBJ1-2 and V is TRBV9, with unresolved D. The length of the CDR3 is 13 residues. CDR1 and CDR2 from the germline V gene are SGDLS and YYNGEE. The CDR3: CASSTGGYYGYPF. In DNA form, the CDR3 reads TGTGCCAGCAGCACCGGAGGCTACTATGGCTACCCCTTC.

The genes are TRBV11-2 and TRBJ2-3; possible D gene TRBD1, 7 bases. Trimming left V 5 bases short and J 3 bases short, with 9 bases between. The CDR3 loop spans 13 amino acids. Germline assignment: CDR1 SGHAT and CDR2 FQNNGV. CDR3 nucleotides: TGTGCCAGCAGCCCAGGGGGGACAGATACGCAGTATTTT. As protein: CASSPGGTDTQYF.

V usage is TRBV28 and J usage is TRBJ1-1; TRBD1 matches at 9 bases. This CDR3 is 13 amino acids long. With V trimmed by 6 bases and J by 8 bases, 7 bases remained unmatched. From germline, CDR1 is MDHEN and CDR2 SYDVKM. The CDR3 sequence: CASRSGTGSEAFF. The CDR3 coding sequence is TGTGCCAGCAGGTCCGGGACAGGGAGCGAAGCTTTCTTT. The full variable domain, its missing parts supplied by reference TRBV28 and TRBJ1-1, is DVKVTQSSRYLVKRTGEKVFLECVQDMDHENMFWYRQDPGLGLRLIYFSYDVKMKEKGDIPEGYSVSREKKERFSLILESASTNQTSMYLCASRSGTGSEAFFGQGTRLTVV.

The V and J genes are TRBV6-5 and TRBJ2-3, with TRBD1 identical over 10 bases. Germline CDR1 is MNHEY and CDR2 is SVGAGI. V gave up 11 bases and J gave up 4 bases; unmatched junction bases: 6. This CDR3 has 13 amino acids. DNA of the CDR3: TGTGCCGGACGGACAGGGGGGGCAGATACGCAGTATTTT. Its protein is CAGRTGGADTQYF.

The chain joins TRBV18 to TRBJ1-1; perhaps TRBD1 as D (6 bases). Trimming left V 3 bases short and J 2 bases short, with 13 bases between. This CDR3 is 15 amino acids long. Germline V lookup: CDR1 KGHSH, CDR2 LQKENI. CDR3 region: CASSPGQLDNTEAFF. As DNA, the CDR3 is TGTGCCAGCTCACCCGGACAGCTAGATAACACTGAAGCTTTCTTT.

Concerning this clone: The same CDR3 can be traced to other DNA sequences in this sample. The genes are TRBV7-2 and TRBJ2-5, with D perhaps matching TRBD1 (6 bases). CDR3 length equals 13 residues. CDR1 is SGHTA, CDR2 FQGNSA, per germline. Trimming removed 4 bases from V and 2 bases from J, with 8 bases in between. The DNA for the CDR3 is TGTGCCAGCAGCTCGGACAGACAAGAGACCCAGTACTTC. Translating it yields CASSSDRQETQYF.

CDR3: CASSSRDNMNTEAFF. The DNA for the CDR3 is TGTGCCAGCAGCTCACGGGACAACATGAACACTGAAGCTTTCTTT. The chain has TRBV7-9 and TRBJ1-1, with D tentatively TRBD1 (6 bases). Germline lookup yields CDR1 SEHNR and CDR2 FQNEAQ (reference sequence). The V gene lost 4 bases and the J gene lost 0 bases, with 12 bases spanning the gap. The CDR3 consists of 15 residues.

The J gene is TRBJ2-2, the V gene TRBV19, with 11 bases that match TRBD2. V was pared by 4 bases and J by 6 bases, with 7 bases of the junction left unmatched. The germline V gene encodes CDR1 LNHDA and CDR2 SQIVND (reference sequence). This CDR3 region has 16 residues. The CDR3 loop reads CASSTISGRGSGELFF. The CDR3 DNA reads as TGTGCCAGTAGTACCATTAGCGGGAGGGGGTCCGGGGAGCTGTTTTTT. The whole variable domain, remainder taken from reference TRBV19 and TRBJ2-2, is DGGITQSPKYLFRKEGQNVTLSCEQNLNHDAMYWYRQDPGQGLRLIYYSQIVNDFQKGDIAEGYSVSREKKESFPLTVTSAQKNPTAFYLCASSTISGRGSGELFFGEGSRLTVL.

Worth noting for this clone: Additional DNA sequences in this sample encode the identical CDR3. This sequence joins TRBV4-3 and TRBJ1-4; TRBD1 aligns across 10 bases. The CDR3 runs to 16 residues. CDR1 is LGHNA, CDR2 YSLEER, per germline. The ends lost 0 bases at V and 6 bases at J; junction bases unmatched: 4. The CDR3 region has the DNA TGCGCCAGCAGCCAAGATCGAGGGACAGGGGATGAAAAACTGTTTTTT. The encoded protein is CASSQDRGTGDEKLFF.